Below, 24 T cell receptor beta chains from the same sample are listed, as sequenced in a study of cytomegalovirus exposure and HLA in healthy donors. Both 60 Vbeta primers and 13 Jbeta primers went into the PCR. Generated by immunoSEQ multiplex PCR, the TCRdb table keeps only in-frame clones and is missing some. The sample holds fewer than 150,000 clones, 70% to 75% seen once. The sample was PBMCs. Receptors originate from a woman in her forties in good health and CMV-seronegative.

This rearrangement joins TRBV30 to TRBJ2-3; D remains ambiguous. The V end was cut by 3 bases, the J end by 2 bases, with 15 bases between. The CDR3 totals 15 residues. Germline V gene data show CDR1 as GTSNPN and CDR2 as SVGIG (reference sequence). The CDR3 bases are TGTGCCTGGAGCCATCTCCTGGCTCTCACAGATACGCAGTATTTT. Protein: CAWSHLLALTDTQYF.

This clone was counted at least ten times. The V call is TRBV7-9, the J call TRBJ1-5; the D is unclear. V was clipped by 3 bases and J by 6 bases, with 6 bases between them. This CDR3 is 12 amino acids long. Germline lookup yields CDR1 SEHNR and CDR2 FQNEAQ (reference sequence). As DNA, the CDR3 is TGTGCCAGCAGCTTGACTGCTCAGCCCCAGCATTTT. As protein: CASSLTAQPQHF.

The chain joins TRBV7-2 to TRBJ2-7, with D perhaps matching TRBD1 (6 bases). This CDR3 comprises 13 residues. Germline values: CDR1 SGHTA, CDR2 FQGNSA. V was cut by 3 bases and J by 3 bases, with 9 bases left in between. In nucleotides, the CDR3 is TGTGCCAGCAGCTTGGACAGAAACTACGAGCAGTACTTC. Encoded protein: CASSLDRNYEQYF.

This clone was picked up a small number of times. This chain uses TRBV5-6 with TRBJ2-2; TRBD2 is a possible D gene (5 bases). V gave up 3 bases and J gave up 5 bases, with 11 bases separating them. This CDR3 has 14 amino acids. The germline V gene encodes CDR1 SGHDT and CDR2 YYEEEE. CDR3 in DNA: TGTGCCAGCAGCTCCCGGGGAACAACCGGGGAGCTGTTTTTT. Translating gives CASSSRGTTGELFF.

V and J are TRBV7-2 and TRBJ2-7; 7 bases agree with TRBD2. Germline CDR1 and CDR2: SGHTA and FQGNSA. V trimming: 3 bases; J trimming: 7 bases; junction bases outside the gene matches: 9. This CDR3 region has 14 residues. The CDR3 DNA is TGTGCCAGCAGCTTGTCGGCGGGGGAAGGTGAGCAGTACTTC. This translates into CASSLSAGEGEQYF. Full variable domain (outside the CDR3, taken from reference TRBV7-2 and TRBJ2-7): GAGVSQSPSNKVTEKGKDVELRCDPISGHTALYWYRQSLGQGLEFLIYFQGNSAPDKSGLPSDRFSAERTGGSVSTLTIQRTQQEDSAVYLCASSLSAGEGEQYFGPGTRLTVT.

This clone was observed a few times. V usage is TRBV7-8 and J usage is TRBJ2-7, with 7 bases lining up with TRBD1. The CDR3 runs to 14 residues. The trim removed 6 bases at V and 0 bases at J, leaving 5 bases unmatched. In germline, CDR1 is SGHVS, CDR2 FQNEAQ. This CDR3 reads CASRKTGRSYEQYF. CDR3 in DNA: TGTGCCAGCAGGAAGACAGGGCGCTCCTACGAGCAGTACTTC.

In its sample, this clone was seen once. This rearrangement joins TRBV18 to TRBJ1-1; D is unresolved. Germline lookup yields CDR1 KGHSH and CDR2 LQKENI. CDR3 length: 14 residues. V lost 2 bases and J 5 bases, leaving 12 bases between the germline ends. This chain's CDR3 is CASSPIPDKTEAFF. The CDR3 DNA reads TGTGCCAGCTCACCAATACCAGACAAAACTGAAGCTTTCTTT.

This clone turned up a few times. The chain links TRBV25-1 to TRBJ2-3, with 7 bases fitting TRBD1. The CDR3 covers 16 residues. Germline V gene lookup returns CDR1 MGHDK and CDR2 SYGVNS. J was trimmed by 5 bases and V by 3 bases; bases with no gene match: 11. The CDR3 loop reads CASSDPRQGVGDTQYF. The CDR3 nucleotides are TGTGCCAGCAGTGACCCGAGGCAGGGGGTAGGAGATACGCAGTATTTT.

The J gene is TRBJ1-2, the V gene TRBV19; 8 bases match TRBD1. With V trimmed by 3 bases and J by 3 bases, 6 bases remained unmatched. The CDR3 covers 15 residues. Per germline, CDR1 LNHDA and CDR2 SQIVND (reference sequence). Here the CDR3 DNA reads TGTGCCAGTAGTATCCCGGGACAGGAGTACTATGGCTACACCTTC. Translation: CASSIPGQEYYGYTF.

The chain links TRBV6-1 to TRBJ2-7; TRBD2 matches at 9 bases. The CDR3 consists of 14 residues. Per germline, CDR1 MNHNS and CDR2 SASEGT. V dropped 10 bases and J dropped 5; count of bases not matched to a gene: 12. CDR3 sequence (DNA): TGTGCCACCTCTATCGGGACTAGCCCCCACGAGCAGTACTTC. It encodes CATSIGTSPHEQYF.

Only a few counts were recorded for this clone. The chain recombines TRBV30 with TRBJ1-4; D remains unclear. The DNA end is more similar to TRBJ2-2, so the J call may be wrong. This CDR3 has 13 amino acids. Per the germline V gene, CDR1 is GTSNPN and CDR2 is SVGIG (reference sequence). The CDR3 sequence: CAWSVMSGGELFF. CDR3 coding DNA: TGTGCCTGGAGTGTAATGTCCGGGGGGGAGCTGTTTTTT.

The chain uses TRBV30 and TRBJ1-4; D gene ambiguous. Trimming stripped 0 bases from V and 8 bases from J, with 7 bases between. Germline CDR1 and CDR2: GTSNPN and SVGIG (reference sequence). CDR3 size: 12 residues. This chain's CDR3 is CAWSVLNEKLFF. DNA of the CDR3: TGTGCCTGGAGTGTACTGAACGAAAAACTGTTTTTT.

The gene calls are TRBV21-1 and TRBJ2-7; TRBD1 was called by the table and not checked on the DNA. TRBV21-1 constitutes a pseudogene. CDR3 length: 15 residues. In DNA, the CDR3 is TGTGCCAGCAGCCCTACAGGGAGTCTTTCCTACGAGCAGTACTTC. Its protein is CASSPTGSLSYEQYF.

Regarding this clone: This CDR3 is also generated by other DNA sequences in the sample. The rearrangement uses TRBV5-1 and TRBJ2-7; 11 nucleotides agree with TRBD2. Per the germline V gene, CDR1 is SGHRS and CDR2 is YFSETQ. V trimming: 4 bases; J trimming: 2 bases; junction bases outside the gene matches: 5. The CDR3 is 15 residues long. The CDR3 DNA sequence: TGCGCCAGCAGCCCCGGGACTAGCGGCACCTACGAGCAGTACTTC. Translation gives CASSPGTSGTYEQYF.

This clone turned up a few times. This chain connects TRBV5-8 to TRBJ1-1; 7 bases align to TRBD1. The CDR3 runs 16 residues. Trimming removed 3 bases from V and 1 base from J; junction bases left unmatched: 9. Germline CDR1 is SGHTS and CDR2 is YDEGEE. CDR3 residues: CASSWRSGTANTEAFF. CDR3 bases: TGTGCCAGCAGCTGGAGATCCGGGACAGCGAACACTGAAGCTTTCTTT.

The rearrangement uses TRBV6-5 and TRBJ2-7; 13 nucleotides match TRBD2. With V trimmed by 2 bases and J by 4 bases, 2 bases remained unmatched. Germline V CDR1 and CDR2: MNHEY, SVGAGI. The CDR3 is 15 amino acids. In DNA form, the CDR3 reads TGTGCCAGCAGTTACCAGACTAGCGGGGGGTACGAGCAGTACTTC. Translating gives CASSYQTSGGYEQYF.

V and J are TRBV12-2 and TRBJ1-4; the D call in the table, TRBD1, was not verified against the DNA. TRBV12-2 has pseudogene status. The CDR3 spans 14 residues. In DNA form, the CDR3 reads TGTGCAAGTCGCTTGGGGGCTGTGGATGAAAAACTGTTTTTT. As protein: CASRLGAVDEKLFF.

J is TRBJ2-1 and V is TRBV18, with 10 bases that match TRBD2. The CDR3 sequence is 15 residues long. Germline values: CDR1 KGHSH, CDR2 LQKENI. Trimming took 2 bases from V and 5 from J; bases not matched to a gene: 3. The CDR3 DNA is TGTGCCAGCTCACCAGGGCTAGCGGGGGACAATGAGCAGTTCTTC. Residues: CASSPGLAGDNEQFF.

The CDR3 region has the DNA TGTGCCAGCACCCAGACGGGCTACGAGCAGTACTTC. Its protein is CASTQTGYEQYF. The gene calls are TRBV6-5 and TRBJ2-7; D ambiguous. This CDR3 has 12 residues. Looked up from germline, CDR1 is MNHEY and CDR2 is SVGAGI. V dropped 7 bases and J dropped 3 bases, with 10 bases sitting between them.

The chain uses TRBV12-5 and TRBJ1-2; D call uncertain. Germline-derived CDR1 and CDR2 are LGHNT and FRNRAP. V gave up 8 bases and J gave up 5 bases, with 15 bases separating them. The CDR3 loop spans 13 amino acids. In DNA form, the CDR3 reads TGTGCTAGTCCCCTTCCCCTATTATATGGCTACACCTTC. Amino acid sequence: CASPLPLLYGYTF.

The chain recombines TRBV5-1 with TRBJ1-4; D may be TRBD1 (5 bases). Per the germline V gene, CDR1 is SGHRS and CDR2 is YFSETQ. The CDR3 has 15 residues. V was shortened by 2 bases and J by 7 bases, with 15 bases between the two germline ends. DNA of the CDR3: TGCGCCAGCAGCTTTCAAGGGGAATTCGGTGAAAAACTGTTTTTT. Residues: CASSFQGEFGEKLFF.

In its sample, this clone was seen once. The DNA for the CDR3 is TGTGCCAGCAGCGCCGGAACAGTCTCTGGAAACACCATATATTTT. This translates into CASSAGTVSGNTIYF. V and J are TRBV9 and TRBJ1-3; D is uncertain. CDR1 SGDLS and CDR2 YYNGEE come from the germline V gene. This CDR3 has 15 amino acids. Trimming stripped 3 bases from V and 0 bases from J, with 10 bases between.

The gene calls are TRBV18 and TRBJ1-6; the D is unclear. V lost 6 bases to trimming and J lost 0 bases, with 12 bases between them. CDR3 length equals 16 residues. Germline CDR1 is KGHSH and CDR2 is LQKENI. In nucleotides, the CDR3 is TGTGCCAGCTCCACCGGGTTGGTCTCCTATAATTCACCCCTCCACTTT. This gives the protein CASSTGLVSYNSPLHF. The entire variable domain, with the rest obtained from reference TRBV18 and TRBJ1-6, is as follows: NAGVMQNPRHLVRRRGQEARLRCSPMKGHSHVYWYRQLPEEGLKFMVYLQKENIIDESGMPKERFSAEFPKEGPSILRIQQVVRGDSAAYFCASSTGLVSYNSPLHFGNGTRLTVT.

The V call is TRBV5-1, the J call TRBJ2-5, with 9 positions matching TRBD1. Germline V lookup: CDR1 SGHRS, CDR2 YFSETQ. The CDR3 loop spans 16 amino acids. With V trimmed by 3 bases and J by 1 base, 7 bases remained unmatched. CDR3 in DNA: TGCGCCAGCAGCTGGGGACAGGGAGGTACCCAAGAGACCCAGTACTTC. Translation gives CASSWGQGGTQETQYF.